This entry concerns a single TCR beta chain. This sample is drawn from a study of regulatory T cells in long-lasting Graves disease. Arm-PCR with iRepertoire HTBI primers amplified the CDR3 regions for these TCR beta libraries. TCRdb re-analysed the multiplex PCR reads in MiXCR, keeping a single row per CDR3 protein. The data contain approximately 400,000 distinct CDR3 sequences, more than 12% of them singletons. Germline values: CDR1 LNHDA, CDR2 SQIVND (reference sequence). Between the trimmed V and J ends, which lost 2 bases and 2 bases, there was a span of 25 bases. This CDR3 comprises 20 residues. As to time point: newly diagnosed GD, antithyroid drugs for less than 3 months. PBMC RNA was the source of the TCR library. Another study also made use of these data, one on T cells in Graves' hyperthyroidism and ophthalmopathy.

This clonotype was obtained from a woman under 40 with Graves disease. The chain recombines TRBV19 with TRBJ2-4; TRBD2 is a possible D gene (6 bases). The sequences come from peripheral blood mononuclear cells (PBMCs), collected at new diagnosis, from a patient treated with antithyroid drugs. CDR3 residues: CASSITLRGVSAFTKNIQYF. The CDR3 DNA sequence: TGTGCCAGTAGTATAACGCTGCGGGGCGTTTCAGCGTTTACCAAAAACATTCAGTACTTC.